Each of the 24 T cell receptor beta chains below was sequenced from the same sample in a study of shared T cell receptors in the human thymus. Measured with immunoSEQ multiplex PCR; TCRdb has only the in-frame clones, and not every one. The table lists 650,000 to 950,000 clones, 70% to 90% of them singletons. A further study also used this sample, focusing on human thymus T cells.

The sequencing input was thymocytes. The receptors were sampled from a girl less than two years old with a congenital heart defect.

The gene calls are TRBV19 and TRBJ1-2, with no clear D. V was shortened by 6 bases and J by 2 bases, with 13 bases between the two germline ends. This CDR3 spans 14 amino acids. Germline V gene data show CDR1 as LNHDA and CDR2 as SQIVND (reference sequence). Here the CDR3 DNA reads TGTGCCAGTAGCCGTACCGGGAGCAACTATGGCTACACCTTC. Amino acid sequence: CASSRTGSNYGYTF.

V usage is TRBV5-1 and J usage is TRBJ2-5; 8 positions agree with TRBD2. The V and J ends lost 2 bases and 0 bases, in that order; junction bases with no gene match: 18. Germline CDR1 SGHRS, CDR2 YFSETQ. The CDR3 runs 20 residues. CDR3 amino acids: CASSLGHQRGHEPYQETQYF. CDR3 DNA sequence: TGCGCCAGCAGCTTAGGACATCAGCGGGGGCACGAACCGTACCAAGAGACCCAGTACTTC. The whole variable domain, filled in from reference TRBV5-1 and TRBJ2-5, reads KAGVTQTPRYLIKTRGQQVTLSCSPISGHRSVSWYQQTPGQGLQFLFEYFSETQRNKGNFPGRFSGRQFSNSRSEMNVSTLELGDSALYLCASSLGHQRGHEPYQETQYFGPGTRLLVL.

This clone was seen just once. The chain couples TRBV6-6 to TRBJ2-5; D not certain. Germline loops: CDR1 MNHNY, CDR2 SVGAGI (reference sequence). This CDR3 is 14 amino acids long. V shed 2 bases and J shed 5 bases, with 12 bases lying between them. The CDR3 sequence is CASSYNEARETQYF. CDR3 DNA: TGTGCCAGCAGTTACAACGAGGCACGGGAGACCCAGTACTTC.

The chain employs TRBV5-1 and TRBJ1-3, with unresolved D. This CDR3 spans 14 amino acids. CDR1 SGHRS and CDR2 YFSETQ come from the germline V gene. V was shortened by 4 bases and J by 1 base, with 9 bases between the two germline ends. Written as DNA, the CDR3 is TGCGCCAGCAGCGTCGGGTTTTCTGGAAACACCATATATTTT. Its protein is CASSVGFSGNTIYF.

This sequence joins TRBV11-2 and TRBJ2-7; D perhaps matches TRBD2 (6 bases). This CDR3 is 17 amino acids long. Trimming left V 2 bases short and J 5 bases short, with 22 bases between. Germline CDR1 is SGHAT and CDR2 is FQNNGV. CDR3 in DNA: TGTGCCAGCAGCTTACCTCCCCCCCTTGCGGGGTATGACGAGCAGTACTTC. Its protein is CASSLPPPLAGYDEQYF. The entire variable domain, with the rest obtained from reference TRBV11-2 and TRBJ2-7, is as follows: EAGVAQSPRYKIIEKRQSVAFWCNPISGHATLYWYQQILGQGPKLLIQFQNNGVVDDSQLPKDRFSAERLKGVDSTLKIQPAKLEDSAVYLCASSLPPPLAGYDEQYFGPGTRLTVT.

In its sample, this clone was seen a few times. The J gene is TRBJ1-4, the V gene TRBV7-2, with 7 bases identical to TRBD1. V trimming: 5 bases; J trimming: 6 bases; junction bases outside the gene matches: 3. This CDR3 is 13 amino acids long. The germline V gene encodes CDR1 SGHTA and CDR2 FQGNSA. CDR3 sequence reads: CASSNDRDEKLFF. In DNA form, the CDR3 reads TGTGCCAGCAGCAACGACAGGGATGAAAAACTGTTTTTT.

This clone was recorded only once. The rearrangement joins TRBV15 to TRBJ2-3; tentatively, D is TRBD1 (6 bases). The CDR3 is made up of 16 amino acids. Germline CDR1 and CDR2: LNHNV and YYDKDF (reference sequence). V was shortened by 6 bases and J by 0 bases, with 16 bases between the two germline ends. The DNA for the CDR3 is TGTGCCACCAGGGCAGGGGCGGAGACTAGCACAGATACGCAGTATTTT. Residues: CATRAGAETSTDTQYF.

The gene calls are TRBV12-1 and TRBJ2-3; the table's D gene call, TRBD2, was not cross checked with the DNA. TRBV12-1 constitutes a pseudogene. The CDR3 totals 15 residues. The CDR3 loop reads CASSFGRGGRVTQYF. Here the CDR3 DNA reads TGTGCCAGCAGCTTTGGTCGGGGGGGGCGAGTTACGCAGTATTTT.

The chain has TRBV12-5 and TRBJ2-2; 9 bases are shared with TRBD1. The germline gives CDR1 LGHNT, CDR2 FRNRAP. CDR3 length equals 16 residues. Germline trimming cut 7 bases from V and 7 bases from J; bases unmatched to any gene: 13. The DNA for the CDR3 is TGTGCTAGTGCAATAGGGACAGGGCCAGGAGTCGGGGAGCTGTTTTTT. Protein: CASAIGTGPGVGELFF. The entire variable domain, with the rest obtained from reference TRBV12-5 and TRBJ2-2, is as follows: DARVTQTPRHKVTEMGQEVTMRCQPILGHNTVFWYRQTMMQGLELLAYFRNRAPLDDSGMPKDRFSAEMPDATLATLKIQPSEPRDSAVYFCASAIGTGPGVGELFFGEGSRLTVL.

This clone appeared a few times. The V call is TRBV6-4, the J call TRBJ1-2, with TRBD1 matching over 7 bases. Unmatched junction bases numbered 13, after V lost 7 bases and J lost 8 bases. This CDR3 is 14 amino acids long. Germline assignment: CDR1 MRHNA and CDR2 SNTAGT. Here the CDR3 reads CASTPDRLSGGYTF. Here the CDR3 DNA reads TGTGCCAGCACCCCGGACAGGCTGAGTGGAGGCTACACCTTC.

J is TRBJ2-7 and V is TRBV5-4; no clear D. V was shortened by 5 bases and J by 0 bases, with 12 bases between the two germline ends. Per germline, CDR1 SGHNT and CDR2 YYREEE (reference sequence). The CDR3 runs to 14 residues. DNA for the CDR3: TGTGCCAGCAGGTGGTTAACACCCTCCTACGAGCAGTACTTC. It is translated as CASRWLTPSYEQYF.

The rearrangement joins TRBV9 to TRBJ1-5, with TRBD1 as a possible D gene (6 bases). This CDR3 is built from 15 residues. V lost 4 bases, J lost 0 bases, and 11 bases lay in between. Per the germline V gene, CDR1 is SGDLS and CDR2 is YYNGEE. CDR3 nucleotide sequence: TGTGCCAGCAGCTTGGCAGGGGATAGCAATCAGCCCCAGCATTTT. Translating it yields CASSLAGDSNQPQHF.

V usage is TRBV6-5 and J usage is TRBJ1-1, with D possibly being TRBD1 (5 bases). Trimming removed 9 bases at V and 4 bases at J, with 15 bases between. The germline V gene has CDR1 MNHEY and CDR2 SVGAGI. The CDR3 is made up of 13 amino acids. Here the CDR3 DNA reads TGTGCCAGTCGTACCGTGGGGGGCACTGAAGCTTTCTTT. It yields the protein CASRTVGGTEAFF.

CDR3 amino acids: CASSENGDRSVSNQPQHF. Here the CDR3 DNA reads TGCGCCAGCAGTGAGAACGGTGATCGCTCGGTCAGCAATCAGCCCCAGCATTTT. The V call is TRBV10-2, the J call TRBJ1-5; D unresolved. Trimming stripped 2 bases from V and 1 base from J, with 18 bases between. Looked up from germline, CDR1 is WSHSY and CDR2 is SAAADI. The CDR3 loop spans 18 amino acids.

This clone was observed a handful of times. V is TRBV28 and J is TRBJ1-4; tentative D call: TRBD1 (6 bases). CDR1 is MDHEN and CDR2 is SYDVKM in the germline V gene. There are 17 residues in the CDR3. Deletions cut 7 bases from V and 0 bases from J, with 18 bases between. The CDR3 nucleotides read TGTGCCAGCACCCCTGGGGGGGCACCTTCAACTAATGAAAAACTGTTTTTT. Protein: CASTPGGAPSTNEKLFF.

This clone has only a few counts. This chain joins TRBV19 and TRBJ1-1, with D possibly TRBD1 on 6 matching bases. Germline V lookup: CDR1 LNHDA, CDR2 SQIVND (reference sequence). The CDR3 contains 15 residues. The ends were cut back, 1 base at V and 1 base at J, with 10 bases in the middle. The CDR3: CASSIGGTPNTEAFF. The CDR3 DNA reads TGTGCCAGTAGTATAGGAGGGACACCGAACACTGAAGCTTTCTTT.

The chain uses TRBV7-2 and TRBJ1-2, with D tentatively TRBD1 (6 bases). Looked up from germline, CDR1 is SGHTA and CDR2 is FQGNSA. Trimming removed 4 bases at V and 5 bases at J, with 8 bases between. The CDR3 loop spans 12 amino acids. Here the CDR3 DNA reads TGTGCCAGCAGCTCAGGGGATTATGGCTACACCTTC. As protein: CASSSGDYGYTF.

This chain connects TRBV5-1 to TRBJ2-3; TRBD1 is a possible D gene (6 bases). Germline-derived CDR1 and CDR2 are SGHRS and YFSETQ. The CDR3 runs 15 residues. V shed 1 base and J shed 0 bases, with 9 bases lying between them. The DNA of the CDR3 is TGCGCCAGCAGCTTGACACAGGGCAGCACAGATACGCAGTATTTT. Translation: CASSLTQGSTDTQYF. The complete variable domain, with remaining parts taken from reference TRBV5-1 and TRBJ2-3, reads KAGVTQTPRYLIKTRGQQVTLSCSPISGHRSVSWYQQTPGQGLQFLFEYFSETQRNKGNFPGRFSGRQFSNSRSEMNVSTLELGDSALYLCASSLTQGSTDTQYFGPGTRLTVL.

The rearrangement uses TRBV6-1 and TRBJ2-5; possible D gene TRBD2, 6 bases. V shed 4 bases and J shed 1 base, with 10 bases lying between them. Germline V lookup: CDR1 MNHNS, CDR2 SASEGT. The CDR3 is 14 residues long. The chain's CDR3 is CASSGRLVQETQYF. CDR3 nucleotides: TGTGCCAGCAGTGGACGACTAGTCCAAGAGACCCAGTACTTC.

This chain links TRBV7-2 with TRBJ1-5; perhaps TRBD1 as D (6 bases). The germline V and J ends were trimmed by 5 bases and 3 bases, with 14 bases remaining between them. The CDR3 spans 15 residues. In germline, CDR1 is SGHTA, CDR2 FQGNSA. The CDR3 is CASSPRDKDNQPQHF. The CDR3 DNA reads TGTGCCAGCAGCCCCCGGGACAAAGACAATCAGCCCCAGCATTTT.

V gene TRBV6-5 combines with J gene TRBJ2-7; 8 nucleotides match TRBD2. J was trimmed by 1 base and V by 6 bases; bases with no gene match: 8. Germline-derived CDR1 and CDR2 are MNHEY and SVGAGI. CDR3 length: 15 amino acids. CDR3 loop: CASRPGTSGSYEQYF. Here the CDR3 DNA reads TGTGCCAGCAGACCAGGGACTAGTGGGTCCTACGAGCAGTACTTC.

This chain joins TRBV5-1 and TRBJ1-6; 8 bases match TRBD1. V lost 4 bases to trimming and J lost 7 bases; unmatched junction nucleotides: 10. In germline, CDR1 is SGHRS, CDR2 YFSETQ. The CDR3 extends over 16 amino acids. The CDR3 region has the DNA TGCGCCAGCAGCGATCAACGGACAGGGTGGAATTCACCCCTCCACTTT. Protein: CASSDQRTGWNSPLHF.

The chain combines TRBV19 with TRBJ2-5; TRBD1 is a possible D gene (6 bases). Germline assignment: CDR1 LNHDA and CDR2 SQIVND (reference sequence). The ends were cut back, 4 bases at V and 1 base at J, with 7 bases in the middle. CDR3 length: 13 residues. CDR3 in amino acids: CASSKQGQETQYF. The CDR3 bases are TGTGCCAGTAGTAAACAGGGCCAAGAGACCCAGTACTTC.

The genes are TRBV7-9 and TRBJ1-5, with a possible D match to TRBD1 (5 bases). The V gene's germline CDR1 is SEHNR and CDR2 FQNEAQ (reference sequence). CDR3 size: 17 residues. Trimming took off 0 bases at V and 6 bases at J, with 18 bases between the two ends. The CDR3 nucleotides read TGTGCCAGCAGCTTAGCGGTGTGTGACAGTCAGGGTCAGCCCCAGCATTTT. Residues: CASSLAVCDSQGQPQHF.